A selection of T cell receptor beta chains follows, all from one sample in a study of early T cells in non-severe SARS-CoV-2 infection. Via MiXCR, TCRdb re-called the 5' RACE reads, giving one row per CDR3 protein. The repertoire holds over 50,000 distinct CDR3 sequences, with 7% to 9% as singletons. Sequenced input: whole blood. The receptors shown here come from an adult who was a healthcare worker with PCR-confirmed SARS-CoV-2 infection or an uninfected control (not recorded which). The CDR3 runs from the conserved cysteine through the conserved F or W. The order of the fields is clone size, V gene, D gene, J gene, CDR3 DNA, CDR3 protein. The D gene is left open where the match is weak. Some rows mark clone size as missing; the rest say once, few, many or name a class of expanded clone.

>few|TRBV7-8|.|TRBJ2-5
TGTGCCAGCAGCTTAGCGCCAGGGGAGACCCAGTACTTC
CASSLAPGETQYF
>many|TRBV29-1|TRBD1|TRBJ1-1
TGCAGCGTTTACGACAGGGGCACTGAAGCTTTCTTT
CSVYDRGTEAFF
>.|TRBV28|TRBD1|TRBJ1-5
TGTGCCAGCAGTTGGACAGGGCGTAACAATCAGCCCCAGCATTTT
CASSWTGRNNQPQHF
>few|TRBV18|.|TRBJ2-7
TGTGCCAGCTCAGAACGGGGAGGCGAGCAGTACTTC
CASSERGGEQYF
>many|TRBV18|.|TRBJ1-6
TGTGCCAGCTCACCGGGGCCACCAACCAGCTCCTATAATTCACCCCTCCACTTT
CASSPGPPTSSYNSPLHF
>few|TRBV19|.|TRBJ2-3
TGTGCCAGTAGTTCCACGGGGGCAGGCACAGATACGCAGTATTTT
CASSSTGAGTDTQYF
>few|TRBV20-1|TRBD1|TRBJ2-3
TGCAGTGCTTACAGGGGTTCGAGCACAGATACGCAGTATTTT
CSAYRGSSTDTQYF
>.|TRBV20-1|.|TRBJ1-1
TGCAGTGCTAGAGAAGGATCCGGGGGCCGGACTGAAGCTTTCTTT
CSAREGSGGRTEAFF
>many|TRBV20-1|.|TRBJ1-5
TGCAGTGCTAGGGGGGGGGGCACTAGACAGCCCCAGCATTTT
CSARGGGTRQPQHF
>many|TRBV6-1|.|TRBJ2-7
TGTGCCAGCAGCCCCCCGAGCTCCTACGAGCAGTACTTC
CASSPPSSYEQYF